The text below deals with one TCR beta chain. This sample stems from a study of blood T cell repertoires in COVID-19. Study as a whole: Whether acute or convalescent, the COVID-19 samples came from the United States, Italy and Spain.

The length of the CDR3 is 12 residues. V was pared by 3 bases and J by 7 bases, with 10 bases between. The Seattle patients joined while their infection was active and were tracked longitudinally afterward. Per the original methods: By means of reference gene primer amplification, nucleated cell counts were estimated. This table comes from immunoSEQ multiplex PCR, and its TCRdb copy is limited to in-frame clones, with some not included. D and trimming were read from the DNA, whereas the V and J calls and clone size are those reported in that table. There are some 100,000 clones in the sample; about 91% occur only once, and 2.1% lies in the top ten.

The clonotype comes from a man over 45 with COVID-19, enrolled during active disease. Sequencing input: peripheral blood. The chain couples TRBV12-3 or TRBV12-4 to TRBJ2-7; D is perhaps TRBD1 (5 bases). This CDR3 reads CASSFRGWEQYF. The CDR3 DNA follows: TGTGCCAGCAGTTTTAGGGGCTGGGAGCAGTACTTC.